The next 27 T cell receptor beta chains were all read from a single sample in a study of blood T cell repertoires in COVID-19. Assay used: immunoSEQ multiplex PCR; TCRdb lists only in-frame clones, some missing. This sample has some 190,000 clones, with 65% to 80% found just once. Sequencing was performed on PBMCs or T cells enriched from blood (not recorded which). The receptors stem from a woman aged 45-65 years with acute COVID-19.

The rearrangement uses TRBV7-6 and TRBJ1-2; 9 nucleotides agree with TRBD1. Trimming at V came to 5 bases and at J to 8 bases, leaving 9 bases not matched to a gene. Germline CDR1 SGHVS, CDR2 FNYEAQ. The CDR3 is made up of 14 amino acids. Here the CDR3 reads CASSPGTGSGGYTF. CDR3 bases: TGTGCCAGCAGCCCGGGGACAGGGTCGGGGGGCTACACCTTC.

The chain combines TRBV6-5 with TRBJ1-5; the D gene is possibly TRBD1 (5 bases). The length of the CDR3 is 11 residues. The ends were cut back, 11 bases at V and 10 bases at J, with 15 bases in the middle. Per germline, CDR1 MNHEY and CDR2 SVGAGI. CDR3 nucleotide sequence: TGTGCCGACAACCGGGGGGTTCCCCAGCATTTT. This codes for CADNRGVPQHF.

The chain has TRBV6-4 and TRBJ1-1; 10 nucleotides match TRBD1. This CDR3 is 11 amino acids long. Germline CDR1 and CDR2: MRHNA and SNTAGT. J gave up 12 bases and V 4 bases, and 2 bases lay outside the gene matches. Written as DNA, the CDR3 is TGTGCCAGCAGTGGGGGACAGGGGTCTTTCTTT. As protein: CASSGGQGSFF.

The V call is TRBV6-5, the J call TRBJ2-3; tentative D call: TRBD1 (5 bases). The CDR3 loop spans 14 amino acids. The V end lost 6 bases, the J end lost 0 bases, and 10 bases lay between the germline ends. Looked up from germline, CDR1 is MNHEY and CDR2 is SVGAGI. The CDR3 is CASRQDLSTDTQYF. CDR3 nucleotide sequence: TGTGCCAGCAGACAGGACCTTAGCACAGATACGCAGTATTTT.

The chain carries TRBV10-3 and TRBJ2-3; 7 bases are a match to TRBD2. The CDR3 consists of 16 residues. Germline V gene data show CDR1 as ENHRY and CDR2 as SYGVKD. V was clipped by 6 bases and J by 5 bases; unmatched bases: 14. CDR3 DNA sequence: TGTGCCATCAGCGGGACTATCCTCGGCACAGGAGATACGCAGTATTTT. Translated: CAISGTILGTGDTQYF.

The J gene is TRBJ1-3, the V gene TRBV6-2 or TRBV6-3; D remains ambiguous. The CDR3 totals 16 residues. V lost 2 bases and J lost 0, with 11 bases in between. In germline, CDR1 is MNHEY, CDR2 SVGEGT. The CDR3 nucleotides read TGTGCCAGCAGTTACCTTTTTTCGGTCTCTGGAAACACCATATATTTT. Translation gives CASSYLFSVSGNTIYF.

V is TRBV7-8 and J is TRBJ1-5; a weak D match, TRBD1 (6 bases). Germline values: CDR1 SGHVS, CDR2 FQNEAQ. This CDR3 spans 16 amino acids. V lost 2 bases and J 0 bases, leaving 11 bases between the germline ends. The CDR3: CASSLPGHYSNQPQHF. CDR3 DNA: TGTGCCAGCAGCTTACCGGGACACTATAGCAATCAGCCCCAGCATTTT.

CDR3 in amino acids: CASRAGGVTEAFF. The CDR3 bases are TGTGCCAGCAGAGCAGGGGGCGTAACTGAAGCTTTCTTT. The V gene is TRBV27, the J gene TRBJ1-1; TRBD1 agrees at 8 bases. The CDR3 totals 13 residues. Germline loops: CDR1 MNHEY, CDR2 SMNVEV (reference sequence). V was clipped by 6 bases and J by 5 bases; unmatched bases: 5.

The rearrangement joins TRBV28 to TRBJ1-5; 10 bases are shared with TRBD1. With 6 bases clipped from V and 5 bases from J, the junction kept 7 bases outside the gene matches. The CDR3 extends over 15 amino acids. Germline CDR1 reads MDHEN; CDR2 reads SYDVKM. This chain's CDR3 is CASSQSGQGDQPQHF. The CDR3 DNA sequence: TGTGCCAGCAGCCAATCCGGACAGGGGGATCAGCCCCAGCATTTT. The full variable domain, in which reference TRBV28 and TRBJ1-5 provide the parts outside the CDR3, is DVKVTQSSRYLVKRTGEKVFLECVQDMDHENMFWYRQDPGLGLRLIYFSYDVKMKEKGDIPEGYSVSREKKERFSLILESASTNQTSMYLCASSQSGQGDQPQHFGDGTRLSIL.

V and J are TRBV30 and TRBJ1-1; TRBD1 aligns across 12 bases. With 5 bases clipped from V and 10 bases from J, the junction kept 5 bases outside the gene matches. CDR1 GTSNPN and CDR2 SVGIG come from the germline V gene (reference sequence). CDR3 length: 12 amino acids. Written as DNA, the CDR3 is TGTGCCTGGGGGACAGGGGGCGTTGGAGCTTTCTTT. It encodes CAWGTGGVGAFF. Filled out from reference TRBV30 and TRBJ1-1, the complete variable domain reads SQTIHQWPATLVQPVGSPLSLECTVEGTSNPNLYWYRQAAGRGLQLLFYSVGIGQISSEVPQNLSASRPQDRQFILSSKKLLLSDSGFYLCAWGTGGVGAFFGQGTRLTVV.

This clone was seen only a few times. The V gene is TRBV5-5, the J gene TRBJ1-4; 8 positions agree with TRBD1. In germline, CDR1 is SGHKS, CDR2 YYEKEE (reference sequence). This CDR3 is 15 amino acids long. J gave up 7 bases and V 4 bases, and 9 bases lay outside the gene matches. The CDR3 reads CASSTPGTGGEKLFF. The CDR3 DNA reads as TGTGCCAGCAGCACCCCCGGGACAGGAGGTGAAAAACTGTTTTTT.

This clone was counted once. The chain is built from TRBV5-6 and TRBJ1-2, with 7 bases fitting TRBD1. CDR3 length equals 15 residues. Unmatched junction bases numbered 6, after V lost 0 bases and J lost 4 bases. Germline values: CDR1 SGHDT, CDR2 YYEEEE. CDR3 loop: CASSLEHRGPYGYTF. CDR3 in DNA: TGTGCCAGCAGCTTGGAGCACAGGGGTCCCTATGGCTACACCTTC. The full variable domain, with the rest looked up from reference TRBV5-6 and TRBJ1-2, is DAGVTQSPTHLIKTRGQQVTLRCSPKSGHDTVSWYQQALGQGPQFIFQYYEEEERQRGNFPDRFSGHQFPNYSSELNVNALLLGDSALYLCASSLEHRGPYGYTFGSGTRLTVV.

The chain joins TRBV4-1 to TRBJ1-3, with a weak D call TRBD1 (5 bases). The CDR3 is 16 amino acids. V was pared by 1 base and J by 6 bases, with 16 bases between. In germline, CDR1 is MGHRA, CDR2 YSYEKL. The CDR3 nucleotides read TGCGCCAGCAGCCAAGCGTCCGGGACTCTATTAAACACCATATATTTT. Its translation: CASSQASGTLLNTIYF.

The chain employs TRBV7-2 and TRBJ1-1; D is undetermined. Germline values: CDR1 SGHTA, CDR2 FQGNSA. With 7 bases removed from V and 3 bases from J, the gap between germline ends came to 12 bases. The CDR3 length is 13 residues. Here the CDR3 DNA reads TGTGCCAGCAACAAACACCCCTACACTGAAGCTTTCTTT. Translating gives CASNKHPYTEAFF.

The chain uses TRBV7-8 and TRBJ1-1, with 8 bases lining up with TRBD1. The CDR3 runs to 15 residues. V lost 1 base to trimming and J lost 8 bases; unmatched junction nucleotides: 9. CDR1 and CDR2 from the germline V gene are SGHVS and FQNEAQ. CDR3 residues: CASSLEDRVLSEAFF. The CDR3 DNA sequence: TGTGCCAGCAGCTTAGAGGACAGGGTATTATCGGAAGCTTTCTTT.

In this sample, this clone turned up a few times. This chain connects TRBV7-2 to TRBJ1-1; TRBD1 might be the D (6 bases). V was cut by 3 bases and J by 3 bases, with 14 bases left in between. Germline CDR1 SGHTA, CDR2 FQGNSA. The CDR3 sequence is 15 residues long. CDR3 sequence (DNA): TGTGCCAGCAGCTTCACAGGGCGTTCAGACACTGAAGCTTTCTTT. Protein: CASSFTGRSDTEAFF.

This clone was detected only a few times. The CDR3 sequence: CAIRADREAFF. DNA for the CDR3: TGTGCCATCAGAGCGGACAGGGAAGCTTTCTTT. The chain links TRBV10-3 to TRBJ1-1; 7 bases are a match to TRBD1. The CDR3 contains 11 residues. The germline V gene has CDR1 ENHRY and CDR2 SYGVKD. V dropped 6 bases and J dropped 8; count of bases not matched to a gene: 3.

This chain joins TRBV7-9 and TRBJ1-2, with TRBD1 identical over 7 bases. CDR1 and CDR2 (germline): SEHNR, FQNEAQ (reference sequence). V gave up 3 bases and J gave up 6 bases; unmatched junction bases: 7. The CDR3 spans 14 residues. Here the CDR3 DNA reads TGTGCCAGCAGCTTGGACAGGCTGGAAAATGGCTACACCTTC. It is translated as CASSLDRLENGYTF.

The chain couples TRBV24-1 to TRBJ1-2; 7 positions match TRBD1. With V trimmed by 1 base and J by 8 bases, 6 bases remained unmatched. The length of the CDR3 is 14 residues. Germline values: CDR1 KGHDR, CDR2 SFDVKD. The CDR3 sequence: CATSDFEGARGYTF. The CDR3 DNA reads TGTGCCACCAGTGATTTTGAGGGGGCCAGGGGCTACACCTTC.

The chain couples TRBV6-5 to TRBJ1-6; D is unresolved. From germline, CDR1 is MNHEY and CDR2 SVGAGI. The V gene lost 8 bases and the J gene lost 3 bases, with 5 bases spanning the gap. The CDR3 covers 12 residues. This CDR3 is CASAVYNSPLHF. In DNA form, the CDR3 reads TGTGCCAGCGCAGTCTATAATTCACCCCTCCACTTT.

This chain connects TRBV7-9 to TRBJ2-5; 7 bases fit TRBD2. The CDR3 spans 15 residues. The germline CDR1 and CDR2 sequences are SEHNR and FQNEAQ (reference sequence). After removal of 1 base from V and 3 bases from J, the junction contained 5 bases not matched to a gene. CDR3 sequence (DNA): TGTGCCAGCAGCTTAGGAGTTCGGGGGGAAGAGACCCAGTACTTC. Its translation: CASSLGVRGEETQYF.

J is TRBJ1-2 and V is TRBV7-2; 10 bases agree with TRBD1. J was trimmed by 6 bases and V by 1 base; bases with no gene match: 5. This CDR3 has 15 residues. Germline-derived CDR1 and CDR2 are SGHTA and FQGNSA. Here the CDR3 DNA reads TGTGCCAGCAGCTTAGATTGGACAGGGGGGCATGGCTACACCTTC. Its protein is CASSLDWTGGHGYTF.

This clone was detected only once. This chain connects TRBV28 to TRBJ1-4; 7 bases line up with TRBD1. V trimming: 5 bases; J trimming: 3 bases; junction bases outside the gene matches: 9. In germline, CDR1 is MDHEN, CDR2 SYDVKM. The CDR3 loop spans 16 amino acids. Written as DNA, the CDR3 is TGTGCCAGCAGTCCTAACAGGGGAGTATCTAATGAAAAACTGTTTTTT. Translating it yields CASSPNRGVSNEKLFF.

V is TRBV18 and J is TRBJ2-7; 7 bases agree with TRBD1. J lost 7 bases, V lost 1 base, and 4 bases had no gene match. The CDR3 extends over 13 amino acids. Germline V gene sequence: CDR1 KGHSH, CDR2 LQKENI. The chain's CDR3 is CASSPQGAWEQYV. DNA for the CDR3: TGTGCCAGCTCACCACAGGGGGCCTGGGAGCAGTACGTC.

CDR3 bases: TGTGCCACCAGTGATCCGGGACAGGGTGAGGAAAAACTGTTTTTT. Its translation is CATSDPGQGEEKLFF. The chain couples TRBV24-1 to TRBJ1-4; TRBD1 matches 9 bases. CDR3 length: 15 residues. Per germline, CDR1 KGHDR and CDR2 SFDVKD. With 3 bases clipped from V and 8 bases from J, the junction kept 6 bases outside the gene matches.

J is TRBJ1-4 and V is TRBV19; D is uncertain. This CDR3 spans 15 amino acids. Germline CDR1 and CDR2: LNHDA and SQIVND (reference sequence). V was trimmed by 3 bases and J by 1 base, leaving 9 bases between them. The CDR3 reads CASSIGRVTNEKLFF. The CDR3 region has the DNA TGTGCCAGTAGTATTGGGCGGGTAACTAATGAAAAACTGTTTTTT.

As to this clone: This sample also contains other DNA sequences that code for the same CDR3. The genes are TRBV6-5 and TRBJ1-1; 8 bases are a match to TRBD1. Germline lookup yields CDR1 MNHEY and CDR2 SVGAGI. With V trimmed by 0 bases and J by 5 bases, 2 bases remained unmatched. The length of the CDR3 is 14 residues. CDR3: CASSYSTGGTEAFF. CDR3 bases: TGTGCCAGCAGTTACTCAACAGGGGGGACTGAAGCTTTCTTT.